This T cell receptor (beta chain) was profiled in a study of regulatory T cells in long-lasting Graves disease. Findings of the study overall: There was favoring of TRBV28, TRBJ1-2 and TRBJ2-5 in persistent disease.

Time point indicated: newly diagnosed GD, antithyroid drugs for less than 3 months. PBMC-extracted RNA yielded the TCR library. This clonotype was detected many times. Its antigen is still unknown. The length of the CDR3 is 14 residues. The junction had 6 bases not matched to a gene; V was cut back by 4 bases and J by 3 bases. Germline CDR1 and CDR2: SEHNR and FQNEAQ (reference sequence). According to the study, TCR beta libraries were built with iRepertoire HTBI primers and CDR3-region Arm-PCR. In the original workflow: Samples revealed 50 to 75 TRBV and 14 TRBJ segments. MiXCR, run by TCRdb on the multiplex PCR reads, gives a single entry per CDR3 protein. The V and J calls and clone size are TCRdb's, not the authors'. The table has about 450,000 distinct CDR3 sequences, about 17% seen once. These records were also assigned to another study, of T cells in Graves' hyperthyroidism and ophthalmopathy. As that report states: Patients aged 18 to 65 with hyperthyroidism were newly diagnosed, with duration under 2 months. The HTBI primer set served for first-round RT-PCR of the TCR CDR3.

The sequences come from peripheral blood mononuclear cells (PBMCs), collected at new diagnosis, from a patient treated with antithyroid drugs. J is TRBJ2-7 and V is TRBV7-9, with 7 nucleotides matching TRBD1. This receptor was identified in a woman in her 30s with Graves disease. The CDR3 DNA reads TGTGCCAGCAGCTCTTCTGACAGGGACTACGAGCAGTACTTC. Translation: CASSSSDRDYEQYF.